The source of this T cell receptor (beta chain) is a study of blood T cell repertoires in COVID-19. For the study at large: COVID-19 samples collected from the United States, Italy and Spain covered acute and convalescent phases.

Per the study methods: Researchers report that nucleated cell counts were estimated from reference gene primer amplification. Profiling relied on immunoSEQ multiplex PCR, and the TCRdb table lists in-frame clones only, not all of them. Clonal size and the V and J genes are those of that table, whereas D and trimming came from the DNA. This table holds over 100,000 clones, 70% to 80% found once. Trimming took 4 bases from V and 3 from J; bases not matched to a gene: 2. Looked up from germline, CDR1 is WSHSY and CDR2 is SAAADI. CDR3 length equals 13 residues. This clonotype was obtained from a woman at least 80 years old with acute or convalescent COVID-19. Sequencing was performed on peripheral blood. This rearrangement joins TRBV10-2 to TRBJ1-2, with 7 bases lining up with TRBD1. The DNA for the CDR3 is TGCGCCAGCAGTGTGGGACAGCACTATGGCTACACCTTC. Amino acid sequence: CASSVGQHYGYTF.